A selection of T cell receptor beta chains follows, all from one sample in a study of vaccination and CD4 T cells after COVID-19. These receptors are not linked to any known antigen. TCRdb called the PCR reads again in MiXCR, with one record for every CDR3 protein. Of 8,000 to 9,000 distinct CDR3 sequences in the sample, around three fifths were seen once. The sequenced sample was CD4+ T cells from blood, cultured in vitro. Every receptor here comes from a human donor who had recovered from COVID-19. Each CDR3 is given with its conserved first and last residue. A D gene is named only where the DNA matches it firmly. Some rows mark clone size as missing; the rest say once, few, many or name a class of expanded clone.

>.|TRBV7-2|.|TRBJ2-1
CASSVRYNEQFF
TGTGCCAGCAGCGTACGGTACAATGAGCAGTTCTTC
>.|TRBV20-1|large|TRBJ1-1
CSAHRAHRNTEAFF
TGCAGTGCCCACCGGGCCCATCGGAACACTGAAGCTTTCTTT
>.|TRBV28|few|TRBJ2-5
CASSYPAVETQYF
TGTGCCAGCAGCTACCCCGCGGTCGAGACCCAGTACTTC
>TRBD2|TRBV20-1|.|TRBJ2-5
CSAPTSGTQETQYF
TGCAGTGCTCCGACTAGCGGGACACAAGAGACCCAGTACTTC
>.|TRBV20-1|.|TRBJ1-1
CSAREGYTEAFF
TGCAGTGCTCGGGAGGGCTACACTGAAGCTTTCTTT
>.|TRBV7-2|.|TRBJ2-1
CASSPYIYNEQFF
TGTGCCAGCAGCCCTTATATCTACAATGAGCAGTTCTTC
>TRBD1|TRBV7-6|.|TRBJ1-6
CASSLASVGTEGSPLHF
TGTGCCAGCAGCTTAGCTTCAGTAGGGACAGAGGGGTCACCCCTCCACTTT
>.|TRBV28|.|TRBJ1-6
CASSLGSRSRAPLHF
TGTGCCAGCAGTTTAGGCTCGAGGTCCAGGGCACCCCTCCACTTT
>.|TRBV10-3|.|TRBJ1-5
CAISERTDNQPQHF
TGTGCCATCAGTGAGAGGACAGACAATCAGCCCCAGCATTTT
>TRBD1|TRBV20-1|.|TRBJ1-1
CSAEGARTEAFF
TGCAGTGCTGAGGGGGCCAGGACTGAAGCTTTCTTT
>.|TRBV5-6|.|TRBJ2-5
CASSPGAVGETQYF
TGTGCCAGCAGCCCAGGGGCGGTTGGGGAGACCCAGTACTTC
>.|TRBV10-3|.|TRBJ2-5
CAISGSYEETQYF
TGTGCCATCAGTGGATCATACGAGGAGACCCAGTACTTC
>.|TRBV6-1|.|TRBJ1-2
CASSQGESYTF
TGTGCCAGCAGTCAGGGAGAAAGCTACACCTTC
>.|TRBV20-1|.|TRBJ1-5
CSATRTLGQPQHF
TGCAGTGCTACACGGACCCTCGGCCAGCCCCAGCATTTT
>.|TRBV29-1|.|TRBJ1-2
CSVEDLRGSGYTF
TGCAGCGTTGAAGATCTAAGGGGAAGCGGCTACACCTTC
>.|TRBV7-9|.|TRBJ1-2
CASSFSGAVAGYGYTF
TGTGCCAGCAGCTTTAGCGGAGCGGTAGCGGGCTATGGCTACACCTTC
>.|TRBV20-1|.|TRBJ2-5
CSAQEGETQYF
TGCAGTGCCCAGGAGGGGGAGACCCAGTACTTC
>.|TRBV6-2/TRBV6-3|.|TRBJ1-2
CASSYSKGGAGYTF
TGTGCCAGCAGTTACTCCAAGGGGGGAGCAGGCTACACCTTC
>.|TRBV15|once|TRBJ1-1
CATSRQGSGTEAFF
TGTGCCACCAGCAGACAGGGGTCCGGGACTGAAGCTTTCTTT
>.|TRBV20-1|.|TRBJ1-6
CSARERQGNSPLHF
TGCAGTGCTAGAGAACGGCAGGGTAATTCACCCCTCCACTTT
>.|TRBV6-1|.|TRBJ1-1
CASSRGLNTEAFF
TGTGCCAGCAGTCGGGGTTTGAACACTGAAGCTTTCTTT
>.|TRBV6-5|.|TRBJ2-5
CASSYRAAGETQYF
TGTGCCAGCAGTTACCGGGCGGCCGGGGAGACCCAGTACTTC